This T cell receptor (beta chain) was recovered during a study of shared clonotypes between healthy human individuals. Study outcomes and limitations: A generally larger estimated richness was seen in naive subsets than in memory subsets.

This table comes from immunoSEQ multiplex PCR, and its TCRdb copy is limited to in-frame clones, with some not included. The sample contains about 1 million clones, approximately 72% of which appear only once. Germline loops: CDR1 MNHNS, CDR2 SASEGT. This CDR3 contains 13 residues. Trimming cost V 4 bases and J 6 bases, with 9 bases left between them. Turning to this clone: Its target is unknown.

Material for sequencing was memory CD4+ T cells sorted from blood. The subset denotes: CD45RA-negative fraction. The receptor was isolated from a man younger than 35 in good health. The chain is built from TRBV6-1 and TRBJ2-2; TRBD2 is a possible D gene (6 bases). The CDR3 loop reads CASSGTNPGELFF. The CDR3 nucleotides are TGTGCCAGCAGTGGGACTAACCCCGGGGAGCTGTTTTTT.